This TCR beta chain was recovered during a study of glioma-infiltrating T cells. Study-level points and caveats: Gliomas, especially low-grade, showed above-expected tissue-blood divergence; non-neoplastic patients showed below.

As for this clonotype: Its antigen is currently unknown.

The CDR3 totals 15 residues. Germline lookup yields CDR1 MGHRA and CDR2 YSYEKL. Deletions cut 0 bases from V and 7 bases from J, with 15 bases between. The iRepertoire nested amplicon-rescue multiplex PCR amplified TCR alpha and beta CDR3s from RNA. One entry per CDR3 protein results from TCRdb running MiXCR on the multiplex PCR reads. The table records about 140,000 distinct CDR3 sequences, 35% to 50% of them present only once. This chain connects TRBV4-1 to TRBJ1-1, with a weak D call TRBD1 (5 bases). What was sequenced was glioma tissue, nonneoplastic brain tissue, or PBMCs (not recorded which). The sequence came from a human donor with low-grade glioma or glioblastoma, undergoing nonglioma brain surgery, or in good health (not recorded which). In DNA, the CDR3 is TGCGCCAGCAGCCAAGATCCGGGACCCGCAGGTGAAGCTTTCTTT. Translation: CASSQDPGPAGEAFF.